A single sample gave rise to the 21 T cell receptor beta chains below, sequenced in a study of technical replicates of blood from a handful of donors (dated by TCRdb to about 2017). The protocol used for the library was the immunoSEQ multiplex PCR assay. Here the immuneACCESS table is served through TCRdb, limited to in-frame sequences with V and J called. Missing clones are a known gap in these copies; in checked studies unresolved V genes cover under half, and the rest lacks a known reason. The sample profile shows about 75,000 clones; about 97% of them were found once. The top ten constitute about 0.27% of the sample. Source material: T cells isolated from PBMCs. All receptors come from a human donor in good health.

J is TRBJ2-7 and V is TRBV9; tentative D call: TRBD2 (6 bases). The V end lost 1 base, the J end lost 1 base, and 9 bases lay between the germline ends. The CDR3 is 14 amino acids. CDR1 and CDR2 from the germline V gene are SGDLS and YYNGEE. CDR3 amino acids: CASSVLASSYEQYF. The CDR3 DNA is TGTGCCAGCAGCGTACTAGCGTCTTCCTACGAGCAGTACTTC. The full variable domain, with the rest looked up from reference TRBV9 and TRBJ2-7, is DSGVTQTPKHLITATGQRVTLRCSPRSGDLSVYWYQQSLDQGLQFLIQYYNGEERAKGNILERFSAQQFPDLHSELNLSSLELGDSALYFCASSVLASSYEQYFGPGTRLTVT.

This sequence joins TRBV4-3 and TRBJ2-7, with D possibly matching TRBD1 (5 bases). V shed 0 bases and J shed 7 bases, with 13 bases lying between them. CDR3 length: 14 residues. CDR1 and CDR2 (germline): LGHNA, YSLEER. CDR3 coding DNA: TGCGCCAGCAGCCAAGAATCGACAGAGCATGAGCAGTACTTC. It codes for CASSQESTEHEQYF.

The rearrangement joins TRBV7-8 to TRBJ2-7; TRBD1 might be the D (5 bases). The CDR3 covers 14 residues. Germline V CDR1 and CDR2: SGHVS, FQNEAQ. Trimming took 1 base from V and 3 from J, leaving 10 bases between them. Here the CDR3 reads CASSLVTVYYEQYF. The CDR3, as DNA: TGTGCCAGCAGCTTAGTGACAGTTTACTACGAGCAGTACTTC. Full variable domain (rest looked up from reference TRBV7-8 and TRBJ2-7): GAGVSQSPRYKVAKRGQDVALRCDPISGHVSLFWYQQALGQGPEFLTYFQNEAQLDKSGLPSDRFFAERPEGSVSTLKIQRTQQEDSAVYLCASSLVTVYYEQYFGPGTRLTVT.

V gene TRBV6-5 combines with J gene TRBJ2-1, with TRBD2 matching over 10 bases. The CDR3 loop spans 13 amino acids. J gave up 6 bases and V 6 bases, and 2 bases lay outside the gene matches. CDR1 MNHEY and CDR2 SVGAGI come from the germline V gene. The CDR3 sequence is CASRGLASNEQFF. The DNA of the CDR3 is TGTGCCAGCAGGGGACTAGCGAGCAATGAGCAGTTCTTC.

The gene calls are TRBV15 and TRBJ1-1, with 11 bases aligning to TRBD1. In germline, CDR1 is LNHNV, CDR2 YYDKDF (reference sequence). The CDR3 loop spans 13 amino acids. Unmatched junction bases numbered 3, after V lost 8 bases and J lost 4 bases. The CDR3 is CATEDRGLTEAFF. The CDR3 bases are TGTGCCACCGAGGACAGGGGGCTCACTGAAGCTTTCTTT. Based on the CDR3 plus reference TRBV15 and TRBJ1-1, the full variable domain is DAMVIQNPRYQVTQFGKPVTLSCSQTLNHNVMYWYQQKSSQAPKLLFHYYDKDFNNEADTPDNFQSRRPNTSFCFLDIRSPGLGDTAMYLCATEDRGLTEAFFGQGTRLTVV.

The chain carries TRBV28 and TRBJ1-2; D might be TRBD1 (6 bases). V was shortened by 7 bases and J by 4 bases, with 13 bases between the two germline ends. The CDR3 consists of 13 residues. CDR1 and CDR2 (germline): MDHEN, SYDVKM. The CDR3 DNA reads TGTGCCAGCATCAGTAGAGGGGGCTATGGCTACACCTTC. Its translation: CASISRGGYGYTF.

This clone occurred once. The V and J genes are TRBV2 and TRBJ1-5; D not certain. Per germline, CDR1 SNHLY and CDR2 FYNNEI. This CDR3 is 15 amino acids long. V was pared by 7 bases and J by 3 bases, with 16 bases between. The CDR3 region is CASNEYTGYNQPQHF. The CDR3 DNA is TGTGCCAGCAATGAGTACACCGGGTACAATCAGCCCCAGCATTTT.

The genes are TRBV10-1 and TRBJ2-1; D gene uncertain. V was shortened by 8 bases and J by 5 bases, with 13 bases between the two germline ends. The CDR3 contains 13 residues. The germline V gene has CDR1 WNHNN and CDR2 SYGVQD (reference sequence). CDR3 nucleotides: TGCGCCAGCTCGCAATTCAGCGACAATGAGCAGTTCTTC. Its protein is CASSQFSDNEQFF.

This clone has a single count. CDR3 in amino acids: CASRWTGGGQPQHF. The CDR3 DNA reads TGTGCCAGCAGATGGACAGGGGGAGGTCAGCCCCAGCATTTT. This chain connects TRBV27 to TRBJ1-5; TRBD1 matches at 10 bases. The CDR3 is made up of 14 amino acids. The J segment lost 6 bases and the V segment lost 6 bases, leaving 5 bases of the junction unmatched. Germline V lookup: CDR1 MNHEY, CDR2 SMNVEV (reference sequence).

This chain joins TRBV9 and TRBJ1-1; D unclear. Looked up from germline, CDR1 is SGDLS and CDR2 is YYNGEE. The CDR3 loop spans 13 amino acids. V shed 0 bases and J shed 5 bases, with 8 bases lying between them. Here the CDR3 reads CASSVDAGTEAFF. CDR3 nucleotides: TGTGCCAGCAGCGTAGATGCGGGGACTGAAGCTTTCTTT.

The genes are TRBV10-2 and TRBJ2-2; a possible D gene is TRBD1 (6 bases). The germline CDR1 and CDR2 sequences are WSHSY and SAAADI. This CDR3 is built from 13 residues. V lost 9 bases and J lost 5, with 13 bases in between. The CDR3 DNA reads as TGCGCCAGTACGACAGGACGAACCGGGGAGCTGTTTTTT. It is translated as CASTTGRTGELFF.

The chain uses TRBV6-5 and TRBJ2-1; D not resolved. V was clipped by 2 bases and J by 8 bases, with 13 bases between them. Germline lookup yields CDR1 MNHEY and CDR2 SVGAGI. The CDR3 totals 14 residues. DNA for the CDR3: TGTGCCAGCAGTTACCAATCGGTGGTCCATGAGCAGTTCTTC. It specifies CASSYQSVVHEQFF.

The chain recombines TRBV5-4 with TRBJ1-2, with 10 bases identical to TRBD1. Losses at the gene ends were 4 bases for V and 2 bases for J; bases not matched to a gene: 2. The CDR3 spans 14 residues. From germline, CDR1 is SGHNT and CDR2 YYREEE (reference sequence). Written as DNA, the CDR3 is TGTGCCAGCAGCCGGGACAGGGGCAACTATGGCTACACCTTC. As protein: CASSRDRGNYGYTF.

The chain couples TRBV27 to TRBJ1-1, with D unclear. CDR1 and CDR2 (germline): MNHEY, SMNVEV (reference sequence). Trimming cost V 6 bases and J 1 base, with 9 bases left between them. The CDR3 has 13 amino acids. The CDR3 here is CASRRTRNTEAFF. The CDR3 DNA sequence: TGTGCCAGCAGAAGGACTAGGAACACTGAAGCTTTCTTT.

V is TRBV28 and J is TRBJ1-5, with TRBD1 matching 7 bases. The CDR3 length is 14 residues. Germline CDR1 reads MDHEN; CDR2 reads SYDVKM. J gave up 6 bases and V 6 bases, and 8 bases lay outside the gene matches. The CDR3 DNA reads as TGTGCCAGCAGAGACACAGGGGACGGTCAGCCCCAGCATTTT. It specifies CASRDTGDGQPQHF. Looking up the rest from reference TRBV28 and TRBJ1-5 gives the full variable domain: DVKVTQSSRYLVKRTGEKVFLECVQDMDHENMFWYRQDPGLGLRLIYFSYDVKMKEKGDIPEGYSVSREKKERFSLILESASTNQTSMYLCASRDTGDGQPQHFGDGTRLSIL.

The V gene is TRBV10-3, the J gene TRBJ2-2, with TRBD1 matching over 12 bases. Per the germline V gene, CDR1 is ENHRY and CDR2 is SYGVKD. The V segment lost 8 bases and the J segment 7 bases; nucleotides outside the gene matches: 8. The CDR3 covers 15 residues. CDR3 in DNA: TGTGCCATCCCAGCGGGACAGGGGGCTTTCGGGGAGCTGTTTTTT. It is translated as CAIPAGQGAFGELFF.

This rearrangement joins TRBV7-8 to TRBJ1-2; unclear D gene. Trimming left V 0 bases short and J 4 bases short, with 9 bases between. Germline V lookup: CDR1 SGHVS, CDR2 FQNEAQ. The length of the CDR3 is 14 residues. The CDR3 DNA reads as TGTGCCAGCAGCTTAGCCGCGGGTATCTATGGCTACACCTTC. It yields the protein CASSLAAGIYGYTF.

The gene calls are TRBV6-6 and TRBJ1-1; the match to TRBD1 covers 8 bases. The germline V gene encodes CDR1 MNHNY and CDR2 SVGAGI (reference sequence). The CDR3 has 15 residues. Trimming cost V 5 bases and J 4 bases; bases outside gene matches: 9. CDR3 region: CASSGWDRSGTEAFF. CDR3 coding DNA: TGTGCCAGCAGTGGCTGGGACAGGTCAGGCACTGAAGCTTTCTTT.

The rearrangement uses TRBV16 and TRBJ2-5; TRBD1 might be the D (5 bases). This CDR3 is built from 14 residues. Germline values: CDR1 KGHSY, CDR2 FQNENV. V lost 1 base, J lost 3 bases, and 9 bases lay in between. The CDR3 loop reads CASSQFPGKETQYF. CDR3 nucleotides: TGTGCCAGCAGCCAATTCCCAGGGAAAGAGACCCAGTACTTC.

The CDR3 DNA is TGTGCCAGCAGCGGGATTACGCTTGGGACAGGGGATGGCTATGGCTACACCTTC. It specifies CASSGITLGTGDGYGYTF. The gene calls are TRBV9 and TRBJ1-2, with TRBD1 identical over 10 bases. Trimming removed 3 bases from V and 4 bases from J; junction bases left unmatched: 15. CDR3 length: 18 residues. Germline CDR1 SGDLS, CDR2 YYNGEE.

J is TRBJ2-1 and V is TRBV7-9; the match to TRBD2 covers 8 bases. With 10 bases clipped from V and 5 bases from J, the junction kept 13 bases outside the gene matches. This CDR3 has 15 amino acids. From germline, CDR1 is SEHNR and CDR2 FQNEAQ (reference sequence). The CDR3 region is CATLRLLAEDNEQFF. CDR3 DNA sequence: TGTGCCACCCTCCGGCTACTAGCGGAGGACAATGAGCAGTTCTTC.